Here is one TCR beta chain with its context. Its antigen is not identified. Germline V gives CDR1 SGHVS, CDR2 FQNEAQ. The CDR3 is made up of 15 amino acids. This entry belongs to a study of human CD8 memory T cell subsets. UMI-labeled 5' RACE produced the TCR beta libraries. Reanalyzing the 5' RACE reads, TCRdb keeps one entry per CDR3 protein, without DNA. Its clone listing holds about 18,000 distinct CDR3 sequences. Study-wide results and limits: It was suggested by Chao1 estimates that stem-like memory T cells were more diverse than precursor exhausted T cells. There was only minimal overlap between the repertoires of stem-like memory and precursor exhausted T cells.

The receptor comes from a human donor in good health. The J gene is TRBJ2-7, the V gene TRBV7-8; TCRdb's D call, TRBD1, is unchecked because there is no DNA. Sequencing was carried out using CD8+ T cells from PBMCs. This chain's CDR3 is CASSLVGGVSYEQYF.